Listed here are 13 T cell receptor beta chains from one sample, sequenced in a study of T cells in localized non-small cell lung cancer. Clones were sequenced by immunoSEQ multiplex PCR, and TCRdb holds only the in-frame ones, with some missing. The sample lists 27,000 or so clones, 82% occurring once. Sequenced here: peripheral blood, sampled before any cancer treatment. All receptors come from a woman aged 35 to 69 with stage I lung adenocarcinoma.

This sequence joins TRBV19 and TRBJ1-3; D is unclear. The length of the CDR3 is 14 residues. CDR1 and CDR2 from the germline V gene are LNHDA and SQIVND (reference sequence). Trimming cost V 6 bases and J 3 bases, with 12 bases left between them. DNA of the CDR3: TGTGCCAGTAGCCGTCCGGGATATGGAAACACCATATATTTT. Protein product: CASSRPGYGNTIYF.

This chain connects TRBV10-3 to TRBJ1-2, with D uncertain. The length of the CDR3 is 14 residues. Germline lookup yields CDR1 ENHRY and CDR2 SYGVKD. Trimming shortened V by 0 bases and J by 8 bases, and 13 bases separated the two germline ends. The CDR3 sequence: CAISESVGIGGYTF. In DNA form, the CDR3 reads TGTGCCATCAGTGAGTCGGTGGGCATAGGAGGCTACACCTTC.

The gene calls are TRBV7-3 and TRBJ1-2; 9 bases match TRBD1. J lost 4 bases, V lost 3 bases, and 6 bases had no gene match. The germline V gene encodes CDR1 SGHTA and CDR2 FQGTGA. The CDR3 loop spans 15 amino acids. The CDR3 coding sequence is TGTGCCAGCAGCTTTACAGGGGGCGACAGCTATGGCTACACCTTC. Translated, it gives CASSFTGGDSYGYTF. Together with reference TRBV7-3 and TRBJ1-2, the CDR3 gives the full variable domain: GAGVSQTPSNKVTEKGKYVELRCDPISGHTALYWYRQSLGQGPEFLIYFQGTGAADDSGLPNDRFFAVRPEGSVSTLKIQRTERGDSAVYLCASSFTGGDSYGYTFGSGTRLTVV.

This clone was seen a single time. The V and J genes are TRBV5-1 and TRBJ2-3; 7 bases map to TRBD2. V gave up 0 bases and J gave up 3 bases; unmatched junction bases: 7. The germline gives CDR1 SGHRS, CDR2 YFSETQ. The CDR3 runs to 16 residues. The CDR3 DNA reads as TGCGCCAGCAGCTTGGGAGCGGGACCCTCTACAGATACGCAGTATTTT. Translating gives CASSLGAGPSTDTQYF.

The chain combines TRBV6-1 with TRBJ1-3, with 10 bases lining up with TRBD1. The CDR3 contains 14 residues. Germline CDR1 MNHNS, CDR2 SASEGT. V lost 6 bases, J lost 8 bases, and 7 bases stayed unmatched. The CDR3, as DNA: TGTGCCAGCAGGGGGACAGGACAGGGGGACACCATATATTTT. It is translated as CASRGTGQGDTIYF.

V gene TRBV4-3 combines with J gene TRBJ2-2; D gene ambiguous. Germline CDR1 is LGHNA and CDR2 is YSLEER. The CDR3 is 15 residues long. V lost 0 bases to trimming and J lost 1 base, with 6 bases between them. DNA of the CDR3: TGCGCCAGCAGCCAAGACCAGATGAACACCGGGGAGCTGTTTTTT. Translation: CASSQDQMNTGELFF.

This clone appeared a few times. The chain is built from TRBV4-3 and TRBJ1-2, with D unresolved. The germline gives CDR1 LGHNA, CDR2 YSLEER. V lost 3 bases, J lost 14 bases, and 16 bases lay in between. CDR3 length equals 12 residues. DNA of the CDR3: TGCGCCAGCAGCCAGAAAACCGAGGCTAGGACCTTC. The encoded protein is CASSQKTEARTF.

The J gene is TRBJ1-4, the V gene TRBV4-3; no firm D call. The germline gives CDR1 LGHNA, CDR2 YSLEER. The CDR3 consists of 16 residues. V was trimmed by 0 bases and J by 1 base, leaving 9 bases between them. The CDR3: CASSQERRETNEKLFF. The CDR3, as DNA: TGCGCCAGCAGCCAAGAAAGGCGCGAAACTAATGAAAAACTGTTTTTT.

By share of the sample, this clone is medium-sized. The genes are TRBV5-1 and TRBJ2-7; D may correspond to TRBD1 or TRBD2 (5 bases each). The CDR3 is made up of 14 amino acids. Germline CDR1 reads SGHRS; CDR2 reads YFSETQ. V was clipped by 3 bases and J by 3 bases, with 13 bases between them. CDR3 loop: CASSSWDGNYEQYF. The CDR3 DNA reads TGCGCCAGCAGCTCGTGGGACGGCAACTACGAGCAGTACTTC. The full variable domain, with the rest looked up from reference TRBV5-1 and TRBJ2-7, is KAGVTQTPRYLIKTRGQQVTLSCSPISGHRSVSWYQQTPGQGLQFLFEYFSETQRNKGNFPGRFSGRQFSNSRSEMNVSTLELGDSALYLCASSSWDGNYEQYFGPGTRLTVT.

This sequence joins TRBV11-2 and TRBJ2-2; unclear D gene. The CDR3 is 13 residues long. Germline V CDR1 and CDR2: SGHAT, FQNNGV. Trimming removed 5 bases from V and 7 bases from J, with 11 bases in between. CDR3 in amino acids: CASSEHRVGELFF. CDR3 nucleotides: TGTGCCAGCAGCGAACATCGAGTCGGGGAGCTGTTTTTT.

The chain has TRBV19 and TRBJ2-7, with 7 nucleotides matching TRBD1. The CDR3 covers 16 residues. Germline assignment: CDR1 LNHDA and CDR2 SQIVND (reference sequence). V lost 3 bases, J lost 2 bases, and 10 bases stayed unmatched. The CDR3 loop reads CASSIPTGSGTYEQYF. In DNA, the CDR3 is TGTGCCAGTAGTATCCCGACAGGGAGCGGAACCTACGAGCAGTACTTC.

This sequence joins TRBV6-5 and TRBJ2-3; 11 bases fit TRBD2. The CDR3 has 15 residues. Germline lookup yields CDR1 MNHEY and CDR2 SVGAGI. Trimming removed 5 bases from V and 10 bases from J; junction bases left unmatched: 11. CDR3 sequence (DNA): TGTGCCAGCAGTCTTAGCGGGGGGGCCCCCGGAGCGCAGTATTTT. The encoded protein is CASSLSGGAPGAQYF.

In its sample, this clone was seen a few times. V is TRBV5-4 and J is TRBJ2-2, with TRBD2 matching 7 bases. The CDR3 extends over 14 amino acids. CDR1 is SGHNT and CDR2 is YYREEE in the germline V gene (reference sequence). The ends lost 4 bases at V and 4 bases at J; junction bases unmatched: 4. This CDR3 is CASSPRGVTGELFF. CDR3 in DNA: TGTGCCAGCAGCCCTCGGGGGGTCACCGGGGAGCTGTTTTTT.